The source of this T cell receptor (beta chain) is a study of shared clonotypes between healthy human individuals. Study-wide points: Among a handful of donors, approximately 5.4% of naive CD4 clonotypes were found in common. Sequencing depth was expected to influence donor clonotype sharing.

Naivety among CD8 cells was defined by CD45RO negativity and positive CCR7 selection, thereby excluding terminally differentiated effector memory CD45RA+ cells. Among the donors, all were Caucasian adults who lived in Nashville, Tennessee. Genomic DNA (from each subset) was split evenly across several immunoSEQ plates. Generated by immunoSEQ multiplex PCR, the TCRdb table keeps only in-frame clones and is missing some. This sample has some 2 million clones; approximately 94% occur once, and the top ten carry roughly 1.2%. The sample holds a few counts of this clone. Its antigen is unidentified. CDR1 is SGHTA, CDR2 FQGTGA, per germline. The V segment lost 4 bases and the J segment 3 bases; nucleotides outside the gene matches: 6. The CDR3 extends over 14 amino acids.

This sequence originates from a man between 18 and 35 years old in good health. The chain uses TRBV7-3 and TRBJ2-7; 7 bases fit TRBD2. The source material was naive CD8+ T cells sorted from blood. This chain's CDR3 is CASSYPGTNYEQYF. CDR3 DNA: TGTGCCAGCAGCTACCCCGGGACTAACTACGAGCAGTACTTC.